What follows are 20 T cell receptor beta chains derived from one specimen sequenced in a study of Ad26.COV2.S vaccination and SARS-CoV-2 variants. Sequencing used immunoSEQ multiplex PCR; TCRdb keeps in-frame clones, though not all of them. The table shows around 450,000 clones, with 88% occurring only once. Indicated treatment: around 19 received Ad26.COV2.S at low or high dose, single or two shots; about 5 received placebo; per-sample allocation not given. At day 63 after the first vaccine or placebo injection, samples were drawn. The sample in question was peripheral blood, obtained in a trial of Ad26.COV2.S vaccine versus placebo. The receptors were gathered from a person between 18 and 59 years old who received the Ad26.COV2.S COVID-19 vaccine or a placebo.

The CDR3 DNA is TGCGCCAGCAGCCAAGATTATCTCGGGGGCAGAGGGCAGCCCCAGCATTTT. Protein: CASSQDYLGGRGQPQHF. This chain connects TRBV4-3 to TRBJ1-5, with a possible D match to TRBD1 (6 bases). There are 17 residues in the CDR3. Germline assignment: CDR1 LGHNA and CDR2 YSLEER. V lost 0 bases and J 7 bases, leaving 19 bases between the germline ends.

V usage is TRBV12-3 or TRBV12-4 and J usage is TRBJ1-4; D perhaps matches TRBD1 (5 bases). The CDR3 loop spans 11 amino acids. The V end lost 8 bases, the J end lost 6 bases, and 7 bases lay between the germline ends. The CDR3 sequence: CASQGYEKLFF. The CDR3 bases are TGTGCCAGCCAGGGTTATGAAAAACTGTTTTTT.

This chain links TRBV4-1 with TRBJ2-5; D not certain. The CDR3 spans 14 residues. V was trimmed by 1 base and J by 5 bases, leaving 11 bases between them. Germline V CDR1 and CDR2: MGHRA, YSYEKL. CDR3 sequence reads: CASSQVLPRETQYF. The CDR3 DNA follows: TGCGCCAGCAGCCAAGTTCTCCCGAGGGAGACCCAGTACTTC.

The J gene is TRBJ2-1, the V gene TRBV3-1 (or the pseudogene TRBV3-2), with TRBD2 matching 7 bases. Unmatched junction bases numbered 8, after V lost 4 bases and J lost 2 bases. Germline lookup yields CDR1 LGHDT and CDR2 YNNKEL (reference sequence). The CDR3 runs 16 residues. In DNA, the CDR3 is TGTGCCAGCAGCCCCCCCGGTGGGGGGGCCTACAATGAGCAGTTCTTC. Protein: CASSPPGGGAYNEQFF.

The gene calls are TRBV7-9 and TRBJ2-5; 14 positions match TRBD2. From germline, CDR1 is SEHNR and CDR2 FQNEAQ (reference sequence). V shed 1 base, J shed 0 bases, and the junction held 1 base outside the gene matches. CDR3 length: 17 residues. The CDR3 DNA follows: TGTGCCAGCAGCTTAGGACTAGCGGGGGGGCACCAAGAGACCCAGTACTTC. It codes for CASSLGLAGGHQETQYF.

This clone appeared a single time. Written as DNA, the CDR3 is TGTGCCACCAGTGATTTACAGGGTACCGGGGAGCTGTTTTTT. Residues: CATSDLQGTGELFF. V and J are TRBV24-1 and TRBJ2-2, with D possibly matching TRBD1 (6 bases). The CDR3 covers 14 residues. Germline-derived CDR1 and CDR2 are KGHDR and SFDVKD. V dropped 1 base and J dropped 5 bases, with 7 bases sitting between them.

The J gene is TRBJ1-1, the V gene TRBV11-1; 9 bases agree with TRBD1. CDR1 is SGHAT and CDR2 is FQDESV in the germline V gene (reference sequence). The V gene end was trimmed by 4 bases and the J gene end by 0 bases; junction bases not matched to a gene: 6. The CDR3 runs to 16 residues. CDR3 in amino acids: CASSSPGQGMNTEAFF. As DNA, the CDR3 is TGTGCCAGCAGCTCTCCGGGACAGGGAATGAACACTGAAGCTTTCTTT.

The CDR3 nucleotides are TGCGCCAGCAGTGCCGACTACCCCAGCGAGACCCAGTACTTC. Its translation: CASSADYPSETQYF. The gene calls are TRBV10-1 and TRBJ2-5; TRBD2 might be the D (5 bases). Trimming shortened V by 4 bases and J by 5 bases, and 14 bases separated the two germline ends. Germline V gene data show CDR1 as WNHNN and CDR2 as SYGVQD (reference sequence). This CDR3 has 14 amino acids.

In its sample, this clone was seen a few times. The CDR3 DNA reads TGTGCCAGCAGCTTGTCGGGGACAGGGTTGGCCGGGGAGCTGTTTTTT. It encodes CASSLSGTGLAGELFF. The chain recombines TRBV7-3 with TRBJ2-2; 9 bases map to TRBD1. The germline V gene encodes CDR1 SGHTA and CDR2 FQGTGA. The V and J ends lost 3 bases and 6 bases, in that order; junction bases with no gene match: 8. The CDR3 spans 16 residues.

CDR3 DNA: TGTGCCAGCAGCCAAGATAATAAAGGGGTAAGCACAGATACGCAGTATTTT. Its protein is CASSQDNKGVSTDTQYF. This chain uses TRBV3-1 (or the pseudogene TRBV3-2) with TRBJ2-3, with a possible D match to TRBD1 (5 bases). The V end lost 0 bases, the J end lost 0 bases, and 13 bases lay between the germline ends. Germline loops: CDR1 LGHDT, CDR2 YNNKEL (reference sequence). The CDR3 is 17 amino acids.

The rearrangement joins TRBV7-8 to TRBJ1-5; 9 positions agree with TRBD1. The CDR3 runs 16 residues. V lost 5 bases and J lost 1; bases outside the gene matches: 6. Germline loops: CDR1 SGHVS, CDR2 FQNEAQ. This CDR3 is CASSPRTGESNQPQHF. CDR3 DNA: TGTGCCAGCAGCCCCCGGACAGGGGAAAGCAATCAGCCCCAGCATTTT.

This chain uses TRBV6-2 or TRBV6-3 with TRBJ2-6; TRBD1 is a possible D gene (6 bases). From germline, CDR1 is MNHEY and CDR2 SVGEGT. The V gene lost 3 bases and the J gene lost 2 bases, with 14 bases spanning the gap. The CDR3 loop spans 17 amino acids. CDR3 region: CASSYLQGSPGANVLTF. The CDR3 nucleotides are TGTGCCAGCAGTTATTTACAGGGTTCCCCTGGGGCCAACGTCCTGACTTTC.

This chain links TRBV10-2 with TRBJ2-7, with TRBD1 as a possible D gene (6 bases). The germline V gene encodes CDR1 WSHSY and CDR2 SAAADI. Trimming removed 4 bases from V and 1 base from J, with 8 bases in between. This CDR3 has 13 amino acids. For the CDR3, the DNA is TGCGCCAGCAGTGGGACAGCTTCCTACGAGCAGTACTTC. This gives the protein CASSGTASYEQYF.

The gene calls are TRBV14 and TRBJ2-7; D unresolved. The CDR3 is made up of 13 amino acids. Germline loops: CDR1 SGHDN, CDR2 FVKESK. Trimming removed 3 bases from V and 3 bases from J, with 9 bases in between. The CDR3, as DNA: TGTGCCAGCAGCCAGGACGGTAACTACGAGCAGTACTTC. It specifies CASSQDGNYEQYF.

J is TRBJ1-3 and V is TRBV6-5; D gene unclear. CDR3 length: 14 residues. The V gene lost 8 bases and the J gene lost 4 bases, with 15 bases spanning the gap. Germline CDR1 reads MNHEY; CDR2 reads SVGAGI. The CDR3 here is CASSSIPGGNTIYF. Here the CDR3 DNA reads TGTGCCAGCTCATCAATTCCTGGAGGAAACACCATATATTTT.

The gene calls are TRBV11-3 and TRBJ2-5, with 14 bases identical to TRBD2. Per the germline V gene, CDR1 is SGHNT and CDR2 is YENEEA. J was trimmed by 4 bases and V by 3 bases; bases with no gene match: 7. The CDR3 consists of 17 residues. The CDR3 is CASSLGLAGVFGETQYF. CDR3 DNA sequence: TGTGCCAGCAGCTTGGGACTAGCGGGGGTGTTCGGAGAGACCCAGTACTTC. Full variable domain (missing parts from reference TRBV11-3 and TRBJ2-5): EAGVVQSPRYKIIEKKQPVAFWCNPISGHNTLYWYLQNLGQGPELLIRYENEEAVDDSQLPKDRFSAERLKGVDSTLKIQPAELGDSAVYLCASSLGLAGVFGETQYFGPGTRLLVL.

The CDR3 region has the DNA TGTGCCAGCAGCGAGGGACAGGGGGTCTCACCCCTCCACTTT. It codes for CASSEGQGVSPLHF. The genes are TRBV28 and TRBJ1-6; 11 bases are shared with TRBD1. V dropped 6 bases and J dropped 10; count of bases not matched to a gene: 5. CDR1 and CDR2 from the germline V gene are MDHEN and SYDVKM. The CDR3 length is 14 residues. The full variable domain, in which reference TRBV28 and TRBJ1-6 provide the parts outside the CDR3, is DVKVTQSSRYLVKRTGEKVFLECVQDMDHENMFWYRQDPGLGLRLIYFSYDVKMKEKGDIPEGYSVSREKKERFSLILESASTNQTSMYLCASSEGQGVSPLHFGNGTRLTVT.

CDR3 in DNA: TGCAGCGTTGACCGGGGGACGAACACTGAAGCTTTCTTT. The encoded protein is CSVDRGTNTEAFF. The chain recombines TRBV29-1 with TRBJ1-1; TRBD1 might be the D (5 bases). With 3 bases removed from V and 1 base from J, the gap between germline ends came to 9 bases. The CDR3 totals 13 residues. Per the germline V gene, CDR1 is SQVTM and CDR2 is ANQGSEA.

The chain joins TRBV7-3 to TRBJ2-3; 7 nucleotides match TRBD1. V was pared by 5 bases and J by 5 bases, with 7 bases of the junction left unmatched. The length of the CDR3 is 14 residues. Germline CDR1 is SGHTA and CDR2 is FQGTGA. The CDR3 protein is CASSPDRAVDTQYF. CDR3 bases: TGTGCCAGCAGCCCAGACAGGGCTGTAGATACGCAGTATTTT.

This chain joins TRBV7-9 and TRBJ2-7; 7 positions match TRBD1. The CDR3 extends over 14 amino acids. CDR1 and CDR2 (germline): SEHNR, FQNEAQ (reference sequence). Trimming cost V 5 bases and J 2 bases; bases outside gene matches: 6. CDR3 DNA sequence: TGTGCCAGCAGCGCCCGACAGGGTACCTACGAGCAGTACTTC. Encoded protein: CASSARQGTYEQYF.